This is a list of T cell receptor beta chains from one sample in a study of cytomegalovirus exposure and HLA in healthy donors. Libraries were prepared by immunoSEQ multiplex PCR; TCRdb keeps only in-frame clonotypes and omits some of them. The sample carries 50,000 or so clones, about three quarters recorded once. The sequenced sample consisted of PBMCs. Receptor source: a female donor in good health and CMV-seronegative. Both conserved end residues are trimmed from each CDR3. D genes are given only for firm matches. The size field is filled for only some rows; it gives once, few, many or a size class.

d_gene	v_gene	j_gene	abundance	CDR3aa
TRBD2	TRBV6-5	.	.	ASSYGLDLTYEQY
.	TRBV10-2	TRBJ1-4	.	ASTPRGYNEKLF
.	TRBV11-2	TRBJ2-7	.	ASSPYSDEQY
TRBD2	TRBV28	TRBJ2-3	once	ASTIAGELSTDTQY
TRBD1	TRBV10-1	TRBJ1-5	.	ASNFTGGGDQPQH
.	TRBV5-4	TRBJ2-5	.	ASSKHGTLQETQY
.	TRBV25-1	TRBJ1-6	once	ASWRRGAAVRVDSPLH
TRBD1	TRBV19	TRBJ1-1	.	ASNQGTVNTEAF
.	TRBV7-9	TRBJ2-7	.	ASSLQGPGAWEQY
TRBD1	TRBV30	TRBJ2-1	.	AWSGRQGGYFEQF